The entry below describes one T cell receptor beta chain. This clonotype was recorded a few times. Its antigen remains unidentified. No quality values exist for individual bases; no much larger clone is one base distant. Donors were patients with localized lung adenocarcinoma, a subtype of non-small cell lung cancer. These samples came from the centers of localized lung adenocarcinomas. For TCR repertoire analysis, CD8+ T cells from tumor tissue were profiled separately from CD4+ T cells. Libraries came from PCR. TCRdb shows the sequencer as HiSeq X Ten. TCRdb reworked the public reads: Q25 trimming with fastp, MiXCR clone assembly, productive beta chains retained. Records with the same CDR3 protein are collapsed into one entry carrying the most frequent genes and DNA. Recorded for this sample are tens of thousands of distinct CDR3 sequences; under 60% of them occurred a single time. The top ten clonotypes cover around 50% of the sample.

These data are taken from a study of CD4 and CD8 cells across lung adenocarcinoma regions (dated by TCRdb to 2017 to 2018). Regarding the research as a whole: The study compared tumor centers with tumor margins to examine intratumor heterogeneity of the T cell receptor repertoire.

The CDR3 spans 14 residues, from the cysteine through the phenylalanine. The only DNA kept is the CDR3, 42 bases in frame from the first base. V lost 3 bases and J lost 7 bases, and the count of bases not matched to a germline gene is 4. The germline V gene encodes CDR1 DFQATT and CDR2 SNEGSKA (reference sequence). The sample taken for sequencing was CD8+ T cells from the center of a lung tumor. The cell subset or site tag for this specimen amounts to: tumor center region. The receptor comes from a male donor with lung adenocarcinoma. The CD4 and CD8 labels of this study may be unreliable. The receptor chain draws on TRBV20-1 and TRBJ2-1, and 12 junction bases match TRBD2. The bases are TGCAGTGCTAGCAGGACTAGCGGGGAAAATGAGCAGTTCTTC. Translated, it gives CSASRTSGENEQFF.